The 13 T cell receptor beta chains below all came from one sample that was sequenced in a study of blood T cell repertoires in COVID-19. The protocol was immunoSEQ multiplex PCR, while the TCRdb copy is restricted to in-frame clones and leaves out a portion. Of about 270,000 clones detected, just under 90% appear once; the ten largest clones hold about 4%. Material for sequencing was PBMCs or T cells enriched from blood (not recorded which). The source of these receptors is a woman aged 30 to 39 with acute COVID-19.

This clone was counted many times. The rearrangement links TRBV25-1 to TRBJ2-2, with 9 bases that match TRBD2. V trimming: 4 bases; J trimming: 3 bases; junction bases outside the gene matches: 0. The CDR3 sequence is 14 residues long. CDR1 is MGHDK and CDR2 is SYGVNS in the germline V gene. The CDR3 region is CASSGTSDTGELFF. The CDR3 region has the DNA TGTGCCAGCAGTGGGACTAGCGACACCGGGGAGCTGTTTTTT.

The chain uses TRBV3-1 (or the pseudogene TRBV3-2) and TRBJ1-1; D is uncertain. Germline CDR1 and CDR2: LGHDT and YNNKEL (reference sequence). The ends were cut back, 1 base at V and 7 bases at J, with 16 bases in the middle. CDR3 length: 15 residues. The DNA of the CDR3 is TGTGCCAGCAGCCAAGGGGCCTTATCTCGTAGTGAAGCTTTCTTT. It codes for CASSQGALSRSEAFF.

This rearrangement joins TRBV4-2 to TRBJ1-5, with D maybe TRBD1 (5 bases). CDR3 length: 14 amino acids. Deletions cut 1 base from V and 7 bases from J, with 11 bases between. The germline CDR1 and CDR2 sequences are LGHNA and YNFKEQ. The CDR3: CASSQGGGGQPQHF. For the CDR3, the DNA is TGTGCCAGCAGCCAAGGAGGTGGGGGGCAGCCCCAGCATTTT.

Of note for this clone: Other nucleotide sequences in the sample specify the same CDR3. This rearrangement joins TRBV2 to TRBJ2-7; TRBD1 agrees at 10 bases. This CDR3 is 14 amino acids long. CDR1 and CDR2 (germline): SNHLY, FYNNEI. The ends lost 4 bases at V and 3 bases at J; junction bases unmatched: 3. The chain's CDR3 is CASSVGTGDYEQYF. CDR3 in DNA: TGTGCCAGCAGTGTGGGGACAGGGGACTACGAGCAGTACTTC.

V is TRBV28 and J is TRBJ1-4; maybe TRBD1 (5 bases). The germline V gene has CDR1 MDHEN and CDR2 SYDVKM. This CDR3 contains 16 residues. Trimming stripped 4 bases from V and 0 bases from J, with 12 bases between. CDR3 DNA: TGTGCCAGCAGTTCTAGATTACAGGCAACTAATGAAAAACTGTTTTTT. The encoded protein is CASSSRLQATNEKLFF.

This clone occurred a few times. V usage is TRBV19 and J usage is TRBJ1-3, with no clear D. CDR1 is LNHDA, CDR2 SQIVND, per germline (reference sequence). The CDR3 is made up of 14 amino acids. Trimming left V 2 bases short and J 4 bases short, with 9 bases between. CDR3 in amino acids: CASSIQATGNTIYF. The CDR3 coding sequence is TGTGCCAGTAGTATACAAGCTACGGGAAACACCATATATTTT.

V is TRBV19 and J is TRBJ2-3; D not certain. The CDR3 is 14 amino acids. Looked up from germline, CDR1 is LNHDA and CDR2 is SQIVND (reference sequence). Trimming pared 6 bases from V and 1 base from J, leaving 11 bases between. This CDR3 is CASSHFQGTDTQYF. CDR3 nucleotide sequence: TGTGCCAGTAGCCACTTCCAGGGCACAGATACGCAGTATTTT.

The chain employs TRBV28 and TRBJ1-5; D perhaps matches TRBD1 (5 bases). CDR3 size: 16 residues. V was cut by 3 bases and J by 1 base, with 13 bases left in between. The germline CDR1 and CDR2 sequences are MDHEN and SYDVKM. The CDR3 region is CASSFRAGFSNQPQHF. In nucleotides, the CDR3 is TGTGCCAGCAGTTTCCGGGCAGGGTTCAGCAATCAGCCCCAGCATTTT.

V gene TRBV28 combines with J gene TRBJ2-1; D may be TRBD2 (5 bases). Germline V CDR1 and CDR2: MDHEN, SYDVKM. The CDR3 sequence is 12 residues long. V gave up 10 bases and J gave up 4 bases, with 11 bases separating them. The CDR3 DNA reads TGTGCCATCTGGAGCGGATACAATGAGCAGTTCTTC. Translating it yields CAIWSGYNEQFF. The complete variable domain, with remaining parts taken from reference TRBV28 and TRBJ2-1, reads DVKVTQSSRYLVKRTGEKVFLECVQDMDHENMFWYRQDPGLGLRLIYFSYDVKMKEKGDIPEGYSVSREKKERFSLILESASTNQTSMYLCAIWSGYNEQFFGPGTRLTVL.

V and J are TRBV12-3 or TRBV12-4 and TRBJ2-1, with D tentatively TRBD1 (6 bases). The CDR3 runs 13 residues. The V end lost 6 bases, the J end lost 8 bases, and 14 bases lay between the germline ends. CDR3 protein: CASRIQQGYEQFF. The DNA of the CDR3 is TGTGCCAGCAGAATTCAACAGGGCTATGAGCAGTTCTTC.

This chain uses TRBV6-5 with TRBJ1-5, with D hard to call. The V gene lost 2 bases and the J gene lost 11 bases, with 16 bases spanning the gap. Germline V gives CDR1 MNHEY, CDR2 SVGAGI. This CDR3 contains 14 residues. CDR3 amino acids: CASSYRRYGTSQHF. The CDR3 bases are TGTGCCAGCAGTTACCGCAGGTACGGAACGTCCCAGCATTTT.

This chain's CDR3 is CASSQPDRGPNTGELFF. CDR3 coding DNA: TGTGCCAGCAGCCAACCCGACAGGGGGCCGAACACCGGGGAGCTGTTTTTT. The chain couples TRBV3-1 (or the pseudogene TRBV3-2) to TRBJ2-2; 10 nucleotides line up with TRBD1. This CDR3 has 17 amino acids. CDR1 is LGHDT and CDR2 is YNNKEL in the germline V gene (reference sequence). V shed 2 bases, J shed 0 bases, and the junction held 3 bases outside the gene matches.

V and J are TRBV5-4 and TRBJ2-5; D gene uncertain. This CDR3 has 12 residues. Germline V gives CDR1 SGHNT, CDR2 YYREEE (reference sequence). V shed 2 bases and J shed 3 bases, with 5 bases lying between them. The CDR3, as DNA: TGTGCCAGCAGCTTAGTAGAAGAGACCCAGTACTTC. Its protein product is CASSLVEETQYF.